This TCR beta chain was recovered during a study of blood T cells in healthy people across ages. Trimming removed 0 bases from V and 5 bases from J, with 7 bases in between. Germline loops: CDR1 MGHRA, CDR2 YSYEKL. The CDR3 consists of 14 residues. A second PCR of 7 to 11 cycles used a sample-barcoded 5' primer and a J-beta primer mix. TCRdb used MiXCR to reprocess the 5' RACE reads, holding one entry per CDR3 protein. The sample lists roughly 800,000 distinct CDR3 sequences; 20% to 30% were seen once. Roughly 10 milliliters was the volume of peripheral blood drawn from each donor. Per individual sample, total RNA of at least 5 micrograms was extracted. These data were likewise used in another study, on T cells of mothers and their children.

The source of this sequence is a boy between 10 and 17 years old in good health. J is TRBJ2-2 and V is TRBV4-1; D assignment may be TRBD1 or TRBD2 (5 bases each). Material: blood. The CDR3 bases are TGCGCCAGCAGCCAAGAATGGGGGACCGGGGAGCTGTTTTTT. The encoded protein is CASSQEWGTGELFF.